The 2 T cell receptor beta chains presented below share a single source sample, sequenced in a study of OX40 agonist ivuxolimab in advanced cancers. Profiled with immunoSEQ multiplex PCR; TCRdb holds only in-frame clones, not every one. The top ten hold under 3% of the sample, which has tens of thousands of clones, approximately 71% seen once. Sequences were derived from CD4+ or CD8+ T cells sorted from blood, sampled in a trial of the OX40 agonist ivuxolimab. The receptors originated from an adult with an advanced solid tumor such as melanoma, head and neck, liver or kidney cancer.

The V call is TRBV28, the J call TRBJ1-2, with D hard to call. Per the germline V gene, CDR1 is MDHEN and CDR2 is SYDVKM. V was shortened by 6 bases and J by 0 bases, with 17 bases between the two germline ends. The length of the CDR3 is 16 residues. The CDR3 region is CASRDTDGRANYGYTF. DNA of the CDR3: TGTGCCAGCAGAGACACGGACGGGAGGGCTAACTATGGCTACACCTTC.

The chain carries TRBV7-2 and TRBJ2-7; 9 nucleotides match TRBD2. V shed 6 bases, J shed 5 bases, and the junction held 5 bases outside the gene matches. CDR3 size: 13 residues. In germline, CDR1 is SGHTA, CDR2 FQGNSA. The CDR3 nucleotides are TGTGCCAGCAGTATAGCGGGAGCCCACGAGCAGTACTTC. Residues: CASSIAGAHEQYF.